The T cell receptor beta chain under discussion was sequenced for a study of blood T cells in healthy people across ages. Each donor gave approximately 9.7 milliliters of peripheral blood. Comment on this clonotype: Antigen specificity is unknown.

CDR3 length: 14 amino acids. V lost 5 bases and J lost 1, with 11 bases in between. The study's findings and limits: Per million T cells, the diversity of TCR beta decreased roughly linearly as age advanced.

Sample-barcoded 5' priming and a J-beta primer mix drove a second PCR of 7 to 11 cycles. TCRdb independently ran MiXCR on the 5' RACE reads; one entry per CDR3 protein. Of more than 650,000 distinct CDR3 sequences listed, about a quarter were seen once; the top ten hold 3%. The same sample was also studied in work on T cells of mothers and their children. That paper notes: Mothers gave over 9 million TCR beta CDR3 reads each, and children several million each. Related mother-child pairs showed slightly higher but non-significant overlap than unrelated pairs.

This clonotype was sampled from a boy younger than 18 in good health. The sample consisted of blood. This rearrangement joins TRBV12-3 or TRBV12-4 to TRBJ1-1; D possibly corresponds to TRBD1 (6 bases). The CDR3 DNA sequence: TGTGCCAGCAGTACACAGGGTACGAACACTGAAGCTTTCTTT. It encodes CASSTQGTNTEAFF.